Listed here is a single T cell receptor (beta chain). This specimen belongs to a study of graft-versus-host responses after intestinal transplantation. Points from the study as a whole: Across patients carrying graft-donor T cell macrochimerism, allografts held high graft-versus-host to host-versus-graft clonal ratios.

Responder cells labeled with CFSE (roughly 200,000) were co-plated with irradiated stimulator cells labeled with violet dye (roughly 200,000). The CDR3 has 15 amino acids. The germline V gene has CDR1 SNHLY and CDR2 FYNNEI. The V segment lost 11 bases and the J segment 1 base; nucleotides outside the gene matches: 10. TCRdb's copy holds only in-frame clones and misses some; the assay was immunoSEQ multiplex PCR. Of approximately 23,000 clones in the sample, over 35% were seen once. The chain couples TRBV2 to TRBJ2-3; 9 bases fit TRBD2. The sample consisted of alloreactive CD8+ T cells from a mixed lymphocyte reaction culture, taken before transplantation. As for subset: CFSE-low proliferating T cells sorted from approximately 6-day pre-transplant mixed lymphocyte reaction (GvH or HvG direction). This sequence originates from a human patient who was an organ donor for intestinal transplantation. The CDR3 bases are TGTGCCTGGGCACTAGCGGGTGTCGGCACAGATACGCAGTATTTT. Translating it yields CAWALAGVGTDTQYF. Filled out from reference TRBV2 and TRBJ2-3, the complete variable domain reads EPEVTQTPSHQVTQMGQEVILRCVPISNHLYFYWYRQILGQKVEFLVSFYNNEISEKSEIFDDQFSVERPDGSNFTLKIRSTKLEDSAMYFCAWALAGVGTDTQYFGPGTRLTVL.